The rows below give T cell receptor beta chains drawn from one sample of a study of monozygotic twins with cystic fibrosis. Assay used: immunoSEQ multiplex PCR; TCRdb lists only in-frame clones, some missing. The sample lists about 36,000 clones; roughly 84% were seen once. Sequencing input: blood. These TCRs come from a girl aged 2 to 10 with cystic fibrosis. Each CDR3 is given with its conserved first and last residue. The D gene is left open where the match is weak. Clone size is stated in some rows and not others, as once, few, many or a class when expanded.

DNA	CDR3	size	V	J	D
TGTGCCAGCAGCGTATCACAGGCTAGTGGAAACACCATATATTTT	CASSVSQASGNTIYF	-	TRBV9	TRBJ1-3	-
TGTGCCAGCAGTGTGGGCACAGGGATCGACGAGCAGTACTTC	CASSVGTGIDEQYF	-	TRBV2	TRBJ2-7	-
TGTGCCAGCAGTGCTGCCGGGGGGCCCACAGATACGCAGTATTTT	CASSAAGGPTDTQYF	-	TRBV2	TRBJ2-3	-
TGCGCCAGCAGCTTGGCTGGGACAGATTATGGCTACACCTTC	CASSLAGTDYGYTF	-	TRBV5-1	TRBJ1-2	TRBD1
TGTGCCAGCAGCCGACGGGGGGCCCAACTGTTTTTT	CASSRRGAQLFF	-	TRBV7-2	TRBJ1-4	-
TGTGCCAGCAGCTTGTCTAGCGGGGGGTCGTACAATGAGCAGTTCTTC	CASSLSSGGSYNEQFF	-	TRBV5-5	TRBJ2-1	TRBD2
TGCGCCAGCAGCCCCGGGACAAACGAAGCTTTCTTT	CASSPGTNEAFF	-	TRBV5-1	TRBJ1-1	-
TGTGCCAGCAGCCAAACGAATGAAAAACTGTTTTTT	CASSQTNEKLFF	-	TRBV4-2	TRBJ1-4	-
TGTGCCAGCAGTGACTTCCGAAACACCATATATTTT	CASSDFRNTIYF	-	TRBV2	TRBJ1-3	-
TGCGCCAGCAGCTTGGTGGGGGGCGACTCACCCCTCCACTTT	CASSLVGGDSPLHF	once	TRBV5-1	TRBJ1-6	-
TGTGCCAGCAGCGTAGCTCCAGGGCTGGGTTATAATTCACCCCTCCACTTT	CASSVAPGLGYNSPLHF	-	TRBV9	TRBJ1-6	-
TGTGCCAGCAGCTACAGGGATAGGTATTCACCCCTCCACTTT	CASSYRDRYSPLHF	once	TRBV6-5	TRBJ1-6	-
TGTGCCAGCAGCTTGACAGGGAGCTCCTACAATGAGCAGTTCTTC	CASSLTGSSYNEQFF	-	TRBV5-8	TRBJ2-1	-
TGCGCCAGCAGCTCCTGGGGGACAGCTGAAATCTCTGGGGCCAACGTCCTGACTTTC	CASSSWGTAEISGANVLTF	-	TRBV5-1	TRBJ2-6	TRBD1
TGTGCCAGCAGCGCCTTCGACAGGGCGGATGGCTACACCTTC	CASSAFDRADGYTF	few	TRBV5-6	TRBJ1-2	TRBD1
TGTGCCAGCAGCACCCAAATAGCCGGCCTCACAGATACGCAGTATTTT	CASSTQIAGLTDTQYF	-	TRBV9	TRBJ2-3	-
TGTGCCAGCAGAGAAGGAGGGACTCCAGCTTTCTTT	CASREGGTPAFF	-	TRBV6-6	TRBJ1-1	-
TGTGCCAGCAGCTCCGGAGATATGAACACTGAAGCTTTCTTT	CASSSGDMNTEAFF	-	TRBV5-5	TRBJ1-1	-
TGCGCCAGCAGCCAAACCGGGGAGCTGTTTTTT	CASSQTGELFF	-	TRBV5-1	TRBJ2-2	-
TGTGCCAGCAGCTTGATAATCCTAGCGGGGGAAATTGTGACCCAGTACTTC	CASSLIILAGEIVTQYF	-	TRBV5-4	TRBJ2-5	TRBD2
TGTGCCAGCAGCCCACAGGGTGTCTCCCACACAGATACGCAGTATTTT	CASSPQGVSHTDTQYF	-	TRBV9	TRBJ2-3	-
TGTGCCAGCTGGCGGCCCCAAGAGACCCAGTACTTC	CASWRPQETQYF	once	TRBV6-1	TRBJ2-5	-
TGCGCCAGCAGCTTAGGGGACCGAGGAAACACCATATATTTT	CASSLGDRGNTIYF	-	TRBV5-1	TRBJ1-3	-
TGTGCCAGCAGGCGGGGTAGTTCCTATAATTCACCCCTCCACTTT	CASRRGSSYNSPLHF	-	TRBV6-5	TRBJ1-6	-
TGTGCCAGCAGTGCGCAGGTCTCATCCAATGAGCAGTTCTTC	CASSAQVSSNEQFF	-	TRBV2	TRBJ2-1	-
TGTGCCAGCAGTTACAGGGGGGGCAATGAGCAGTTCTTC	CASSYRGGNEQFF	once	TRBV6-6	TRBJ2-1	-
TGTGCCTGGAGTGTTAATTCACCCCTCCACTTT	CAWSVNSPLHF	-	TRBV30	TRBJ1-6	-
TGCAGCGTTTCATCACTTAGCCCCCCCACTGAAGCTTTCTTT	CSVSSLSPPTEAFF	-	TRBV29-1	TRBJ1-1	-
TGTGCCAGCAGCCAGGGACCCAGGGTAGGGGAGGCACTAGCCAAAAACATTCAGTACTTC	CASSQGPRVGEALAKNIQYF	-	TRBV4-2	TRBJ2-4	-
TGTGCCAGTCTTCCGAGGGGGCCATATAATGAAAAACTGTTTTTT	CASLPRGPYNEKLFF	once	TRBV7-8	TRBJ1-4	TRBD1
TGTGCCAGTATTCGAAGCGGGGGGGCCTACGAGCAGTACTTC	CASIRSGGAYEQYF	once	TRBV6-1	TRBJ2-7	TRBD2